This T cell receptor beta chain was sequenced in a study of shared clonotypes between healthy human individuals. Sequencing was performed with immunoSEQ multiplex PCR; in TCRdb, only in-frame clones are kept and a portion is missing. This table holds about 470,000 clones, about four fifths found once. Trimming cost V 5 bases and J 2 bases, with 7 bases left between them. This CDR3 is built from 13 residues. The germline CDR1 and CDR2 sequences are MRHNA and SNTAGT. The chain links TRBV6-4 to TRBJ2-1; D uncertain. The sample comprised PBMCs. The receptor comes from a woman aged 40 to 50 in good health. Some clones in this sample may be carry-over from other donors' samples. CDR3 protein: CASSSVAYNEQFF. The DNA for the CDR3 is TGTGCCAGCAGTTCCGTTGCCTACAATGAGCAGTTCTTC.